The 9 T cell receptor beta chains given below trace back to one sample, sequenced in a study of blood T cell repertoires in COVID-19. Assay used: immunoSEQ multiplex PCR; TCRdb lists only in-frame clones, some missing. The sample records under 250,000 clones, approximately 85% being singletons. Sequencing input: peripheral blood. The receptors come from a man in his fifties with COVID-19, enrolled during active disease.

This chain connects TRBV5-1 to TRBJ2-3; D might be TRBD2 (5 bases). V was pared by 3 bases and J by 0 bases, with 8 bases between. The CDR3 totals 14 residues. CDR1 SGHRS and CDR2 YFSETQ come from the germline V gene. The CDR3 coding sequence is TGCGCCAGCAGCTCCGGACTGAGCACAGATACGCAGTATTTT. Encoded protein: CASSSGLSTDTQYF. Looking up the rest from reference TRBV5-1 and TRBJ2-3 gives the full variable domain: KAGVTQTPRYLIKTRGQQVTLSCSPISGHRSVSWYQQTPGQGLQFLFEYFSETQRNKGNFPGRFSGRQFSNSRSEMNVSTLELGDSALYLCASSSGLSTDTQYFGPGTRLTVL.

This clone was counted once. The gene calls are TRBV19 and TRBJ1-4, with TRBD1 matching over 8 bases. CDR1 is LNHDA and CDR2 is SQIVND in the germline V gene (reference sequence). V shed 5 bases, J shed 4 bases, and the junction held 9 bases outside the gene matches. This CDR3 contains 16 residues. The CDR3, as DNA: TGTGCCAGTAGTCCTACCCGACAGGGGTATAATGAAAAACTGTTTTTT. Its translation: CASSPTRQGYNEKLFF.

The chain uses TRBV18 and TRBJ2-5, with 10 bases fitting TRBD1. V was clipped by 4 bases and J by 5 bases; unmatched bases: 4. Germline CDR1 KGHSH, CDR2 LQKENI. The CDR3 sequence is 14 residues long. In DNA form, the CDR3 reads TGTGCCAGCTCACTTGGACAGGGGGTGGAGACCCAGTACTTC. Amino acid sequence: CASSLGQGVETQYF. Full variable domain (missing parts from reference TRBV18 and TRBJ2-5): NAGVMQNPRHLVRRRGQEARLRCSPMKGHSHVYWYRQLPEEGLKFMVYLQKENIIDESGMPKERFSAEFPKEGPSILRIQQVVRGDSAAYFCASSLGQGVETQYFGPGTRLLVL.

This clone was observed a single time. The chain's CDR3 is CASSVGGDEQFF. DNA of the CDR3: TGTGCCAGCAGCGTGGGAGGCGATGAGCAGTTCTTC. The V call is TRBV6-6, the J call TRBJ2-1; TRBD2 might be the D (6 bases). This CDR3 spans 12 amino acids. Trimming cost V 6 bases and J 8 bases, with 11 bases left between them. The germline CDR1 and CDR2 sequences are MNHNY and SVGAGI (reference sequence).

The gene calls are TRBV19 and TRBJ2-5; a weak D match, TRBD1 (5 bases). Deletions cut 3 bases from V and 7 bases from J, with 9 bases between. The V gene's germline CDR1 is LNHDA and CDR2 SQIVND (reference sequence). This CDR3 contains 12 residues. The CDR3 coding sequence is TGTGCCAGTAGTATCCCCCAGGGGACCCAGTACTTC. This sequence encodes CASSIPQGTQYF.

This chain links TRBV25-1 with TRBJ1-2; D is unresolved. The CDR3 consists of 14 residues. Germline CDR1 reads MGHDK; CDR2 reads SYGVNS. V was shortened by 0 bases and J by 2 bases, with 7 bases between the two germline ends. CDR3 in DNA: TGTGCCAGCAGTGAATACGGAGGAAACTATGGCTACACCTTC. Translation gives CASSEYGGNYGYTF.

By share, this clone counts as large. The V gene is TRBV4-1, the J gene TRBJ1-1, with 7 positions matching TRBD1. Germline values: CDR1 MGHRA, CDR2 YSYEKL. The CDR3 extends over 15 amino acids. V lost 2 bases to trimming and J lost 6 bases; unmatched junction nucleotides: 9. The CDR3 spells CASSQTHQGVPEAFF. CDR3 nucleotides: TGCGCCAGCAGCCAAACCCATCAGGGGGTACCTGAAGCTTTCTTT.

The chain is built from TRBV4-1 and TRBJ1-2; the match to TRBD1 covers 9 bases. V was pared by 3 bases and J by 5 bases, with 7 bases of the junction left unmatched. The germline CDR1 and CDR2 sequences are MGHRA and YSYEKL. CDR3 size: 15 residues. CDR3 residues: CASSHPGQGVYGYTF. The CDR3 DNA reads TGCGCCAGCAGCCACCCGGGACAGGGCGTTTATGGCTACACCTTC.

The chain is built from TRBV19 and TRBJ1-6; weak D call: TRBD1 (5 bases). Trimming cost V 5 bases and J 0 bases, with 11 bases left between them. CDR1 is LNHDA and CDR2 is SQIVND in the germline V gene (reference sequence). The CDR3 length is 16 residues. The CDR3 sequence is CASSPQASSYNSPLHF. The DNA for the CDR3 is TGTGCCAGTAGTCCACAGGCAAGCTCCTATAATTCACCCCTCCACTTT. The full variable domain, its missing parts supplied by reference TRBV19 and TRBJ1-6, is DGGITQSPKYLFRKEGQNVTLSCEQNLNHDAMYWYRQDPGQGLRLIYYSQIVNDFQKGDIAEGYSVSREKKESFPLTVTSAQKNPTAFYLCASSPQASSYNSPLHFGNGTRLTVT.